The 29 T cell receptor beta chains below were found in one sample sequenced in a study of cytomegalovirus exposure and HLA in healthy donors. Assay: immunoSEQ multiplex PCR; the TCRdb copy retains only in-frame clones and omits some. Of under 250,000 clones in the sample, roughly 81% were seen once. The sample was PBMCs. Receptors originate from a young woman in good health and CMV-seronegative.

The chain employs TRBV29-1 and TRBJ1-1; D not certain. Germline V gives CDR1 SQVTM, CDR2 ANQGSEA. The CDR3 runs 10 residues. Trimming left V 4 bases short and J 11 bases short, with 11 bases between. The CDR3: CSVVEAGAFF. Written as DNA, the CDR3 is TGCAGCGTTGTAGAGGCGGGGGCTTTCTTT. The variable domain in full, completed from reference TRBV29-1 and TRBJ1-1, reads SAVISQKPSRDICQRGTSLTIQCQVDSQVTMMFWYRQQPGQSLTLIATANQGSEATYESGFVIDKFPISRPNLTFSTLTVSNMSPEDSSIYLCSVVEAGAFFGQGTRLTVV.

This clone was counted only a few times. The J gene is TRBJ2-3, the V gene TRBV5-6; D not resolved. V was shortened by 2 bases and J by 0 bases, with 4 bases between the two germline ends. The germline CDR1 and CDR2 sequences are SGHDT and YYEEEE. The CDR3 spans 13 residues. CDR3 DNA sequence: TGTGCCAGCAGCTTAGCTAGCACAGATACGCAGTATTTT. Translating gives CASSLASTDTQYF.

The J gene is TRBJ1-2, the V gene TRBV18; the D is unclear. The V gene lost 0 bases and the J gene lost 8 bases, with 7 bases spanning the gap. From germline, CDR1 is KGHSH and CDR2 LQKENI. The CDR3 is made up of 12 amino acids. The chain's CDR3 is CASSPPPGGYTF. The CDR3 region has the DNA TGTGCCAGCTCACCACCGCCGGGGGGCTACACCTTC.

The chain joins TRBV5-6 to TRBJ1-1, with TRBD1 matching 8 bases. The CDR3 runs 17 residues. After removal of 2 bases from V and 1 base from J, the junction contained 10 bases not matched to a gene. Germline V gene sequence: CDR1 SGHDT, CDR2 YYEEEE. CDR3 DNA sequence: TGTGCCAGCAGCTTCGACAGGGGTCAACTGGGGAACACTGAAGCTTTCTTT. This translates into CASSFDRGQLGNTEAFF. Looking up the rest from reference TRBV5-6 and TRBJ1-1 gives the full variable domain: DAGVTQSPTHLIKTRGQQVTLRCSPKSGHDTVSWYQQALGQGPQFIFQYYEEEERQRGNFPDRFSGHQFPNYSSELNVNALLLGDSALYLCASSFDRGQLGNTEAFFGQGTRLTVV.

The V gene is TRBV11-1, the J gene TRBJ1-2; D not certain. CDR3 length: 15 residues. Germline CDR1 is SGHAT and CDR2 is FQDESV (reference sequence). The V end was cut by 2 bases, the J end by 0 bases, with 10 bases between. The CDR3 reads CASSLSTQSNYGYTF. The CDR3 coding sequence is TGTGCCAGCAGCTTATCCACCCAGTCTAACTATGGCTACACCTTC.

The chain employs TRBV19 and TRBJ2-3; D possibly corresponds to TRBD1 (5 bases). V was clipped by 2 bases and J by 0 bases, with 9 bases between them. The germline gives CDR1 LNHDA, CDR2 SQIVND (reference sequence). The CDR3 length is 15 residues. The DNA of the CDR3 is TGTGCCAGTAGTATACAGGGCCAAAGCACAGATACGCAGTATTTT. Its translation: CASSIQGQSTDTQYF.

The chain is built from TRBV2 and TRBJ1-6; 8 bases are shared with TRBD1. Germline CDR1 SNHLY, CDR2 FYNNEI. J was trimmed by 12 bases and V by 8 bases; bases with no gene match: 15. CDR3 length equals 15 residues. The CDR3 DNA follows: TGTGCCAGCGACGTAACCGGGACAGGAGTCCAACCCCTCCACTTT. It is translated as CASDVTGTGVQPLHF.

This sequence joins TRBV5-1 and TRBJ2-7; 8 bases are a match to TRBD1. The germline gives CDR1 SGHRS, CDR2 YFSETQ. This CDR3 is built from 16 residues. The junction had 8 bases not matched to a gene; V was cut back by 2 bases and J by 1 base. The CDR3 sequence is CASSLGQGEKSYEQYF. CDR3 DNA sequence: TGCGCCAGCAGCTTAGGACAGGGAGAGAAATCCTACGAGCAGTACTTC.

The gene calls are TRBV27 and TRBJ2-7; 7 bases match TRBD2. In germline, CDR1 is MNHEY, CDR2 SMNVEV (reference sequence). CDR3 size: 14 residues. The V segment lost 3 bases and the J segment 2 bases; nucleotides outside the gene matches: 4. The CDR3 spells CASSFRGRAYEQYF. The CDR3 DNA reads TGTGCCAGCAGTTTTCGAGGGAGGGCCTACGAGCAGTACTTC.

V and J are TRBV15 and TRBJ2-7; D gene uncertain. V was pared by 0 bases and J by 2 bases, with 20 bases between. The CDR3 sequence is 18 residues long. The germline CDR1 and CDR2 sequences are LNHNV and YYDKDF (reference sequence). CDR3 DNA: TGTGCCACCAGCAGAGATAATCGCCCTGGTCCTACCGCCTACGAGCAGTACTTC. Its protein is CATSRDNRPGPTAYEQYF.

The V gene is TRBV5-1, the J gene TRBJ2-5, with 7 bases fitting TRBD2. The V gene end was trimmed by 4 bases and the J gene end by 5 bases; junction bases not matched to a gene: 8. From germline, CDR1 is SGHRS and CDR2 YFSETQ. CDR3 length: 14 amino acids. The CDR3 DNA reads as TGCGCCAGCAGCCCGGCGGGGGTCAGCGAGACCCAGTACTTC. Its protein product is CASSPAGVSETQYF.

The V and J genes are TRBV4-2 and TRBJ1-2; a weak D match, TRBD1 (5 bases). V was shortened by 0 bases and J by 3 bases, with 11 bases between the two germline ends. This CDR3 comprises 15 residues. Germline CDR1 and CDR2: LGHNA and YNFKEQ. DNA of the CDR3: TGTGCCAGCAGCCAAGAGAATAGGGGTTACTATGGCTACACCTTC. The encoded protein is CASSQENRGYYGYTF.

This chain joins TRBV6-1 and TRBJ2-5, with D uncertain. This CDR3 has 13 amino acids. V shed 3 bases and J shed 4 bases, with 9 bases lying between them. Germline CDR1 reads MNHNS; CDR2 reads SASEGT. In DNA form, the CDR3 reads TGTGCCAGCAGTGATTTGGGCCGAGAGACCCAGTACTTC. The encoded protein is CASSDLGRETQYF.

This clone was counted only a few times. Other nucleotide sequences from this sample produce the same CDR3. The chain recombines TRBV6-1 with TRBJ2-1; 8 bases agree with TRBD2. The J segment lost 4 bases and the V segment lost 3 bases, leaving 5 bases of the junction unmatched. Germline CDR1 reads MNHNS; CDR2 reads SASEGT. The CDR3 has 15 residues. The CDR3 coding sequence is TGTGCCAGCAGTGATCTCAGCGGGGGTTACAATGAGCAGTTCTTC. As protein: CASSDLSGGYNEQFF.

This clone was seen only a few times. The J gene is TRBJ2-7, the V gene TRBV7-8; 7 bases match TRBD1. The CDR3 consists of 17 residues. V lost 5 bases to trimming and J lost 0 bases; unmatched junction nucleotides: 13. Germline V CDR1 and CDR2: SGHVS, FQNEAQ. As DNA, the CDR3 is TGTGCCAGCAGCCGAGCAAGATTGGACAGGAACTCCTACGAGCAGTACTTC. Residues: CASSRARLDRNSYEQYF.

The CDR3 bases are TGTGCCAGCAGCTTGGGGGACGCCGGGACTAGCGGCTACGAGCAGTACTTC. This gives the protein CASSLGDAGTSGYEQYF. The chain employs TRBV5-4 and TRBJ2-7; 11 bases map to TRBD2. CDR3 length: 17 residues. V lost 0 bases to trimming and J lost 3 bases; unmatched junction nucleotides: 8. Germline V gene sequence: CDR1 SGHNT, CDR2 YYREEE (reference sequence).

This chain connects TRBV29-1 to TRBJ1-2, with a weak D call TRBD1 (5 bases). Trimming shortened V by 4 bases and J by 4 bases, and 16 bases separated the two germline ends. The length of the CDR3 is 14 residues. CDR1 SQVTM and CDR2 ANQGSEA come from the germline V gene. CDR3: CSVVDGGDGYGYTF. CDR3 bases: TGCAGCGTTGTTGATGGGGGGGACGGCTATGGCTACACCTTC.

This chain connects TRBV6-1 to TRBJ2-3, with D possibly matching TRBD1 (6 bases). CDR1 and CDR2 from the germline V gene are MNHNS and SASEGT. This CDR3 spans 12 amino acids. V was cut by 10 bases and J by 3 bases, with 11 bases left in between. The DNA of the CDR3 is TGTGCCACCGCCAGGGGAACAGATACGCAGTATTTT. It translates to CATARGTDTQYF.

The V call is TRBV5-5, the J call TRBJ2-4; 10 nucleotides match TRBD2. After removal of 0 bases from V and 0 bases from J, the junction contained 9 bases not matched to a gene. This CDR3 contains 19 residues. CDR1 and CDR2 from the germline V gene are SGHKS and YYEKEE (reference sequence). The CDR3 bases are TGTGCCAGCAGCTTGGAATTGGGACTAGCGACCGTAGCCAAAAACATTCAGTACTTC. This translates into CASSLELGLATVAKNIQYF.

This clone was observed a few times. The CDR3 region is CASSLGRIDRGLNTEAFF. CDR3 DNA sequence: TGTGCCAGCAGTCTGGGGCGAATAGACAGGGGGCTGAACACTGAAGCTTTCTTT. V gene TRBV28 combines with J gene TRBJ1-1; TRBD1 matches at 10 bases. J lost 0 bases, V lost 5 bases, and 12 bases had no gene match. Germline V gene sequence: CDR1 MDHEN, CDR2 SYDVKM. The CDR3 is 18 amino acids. The entire variable domain, with the rest obtained from reference TRBV28 and TRBJ1-1, is as follows: DVKVTQSSRYLVKRTGEKVFLECVQDMDHENMFWYRQDPGLGLRLIYFSYDVKMKEKGDIPEGYSVSREKKERFSLILESASTNQTSMYLCASSLGRIDRGLNTEAFFGQGTRLTVV.

The chain combines TRBV9 with TRBJ1-1; D perhaps matches TRBD1 (6 bases). Germline V gene data show CDR1 as SGDLS and CDR2 as YYNGEE. V was shortened by 3 bases and J by 4 bases, with 13 bases between the two germline ends. The CDR3 contains 14 residues. CDR3 in amino acids: CASSADRLTTEAFF. The CDR3, as DNA: TGTGCCAGCAGCGCCGACAGGCTGACCACTGAAGCTTTCTTT.

The V gene is TRBV28, the J gene TRBJ1-2; D is undetermined. The germline V and J ends were trimmed by 10 bases and 3 bases, with 12 bases remaining between them. Germline assignment: CDR1 MDHEN and CDR2 SYDVKM. CDR3 length: 12 residues. The CDR3 region is CAIGSWHYGYTF. The DNA for the CDR3 is TGTGCCATCGGGAGTTGGCACTATGGCTACACCTTC.

The chain uses TRBV7-3 and TRBJ2-1; 7 bases align to TRBD2. The CDR3 spans 13 residues. Looked up from germline, CDR1 is SGHTA and CDR2 is FQGTGA. Trimming took 3 bases from V and 4 from J; bases not matched to a gene: 0. CDR3 bases: TGTGCCAGCAGCTTTAGCGGGTACAATGAGCAGTTCTTC. The encoded protein is CASSFSGYNEQFF.

As for this clone: The sample contains more than one DNA sequence encoding this CDR3. V is TRBV19 and J is TRBJ2-3; D ambiguous. The V gene's germline CDR1 is LNHDA and CDR2 SQIVND (reference sequence). CDR3 size: 13 residues. V lost 1 base and J lost 4, with 6 bases in between. The DNA of the CDR3 is TGTGCCAGTAGTATAGGGCTCGCAGATACGCAGTATTTT. The encoded protein is CASSIGLADTQYF.

The gene calls are TRBV19 and TRBJ2-7; 8 nucleotides align to TRBD1. The germline V gene encodes CDR1 LNHDA and CDR2 SQIVND (reference sequence). The CDR3 covers 14 residues. Trimming took 5 bases from V and 0 from J; bases not matched to a gene: 3. The CDR3 region has the DNA TGTGCCAGTAGTCCAGGGGGCATCTCCTACGAGCAGTACTTC. It is translated as CASSPGGISYEQYF.

The J gene is TRBJ2-7, the V gene TRBV5-4, with 10 bases lining up with TRBD2. J gave up 9 bases and V 1 base, and 7 bases lay outside the gene matches. This CDR3 region has 14 residues. The germline V gene has CDR1 SGHNT and CDR2 YYREEE (reference sequence). CDR3 DNA: TGTGCCAGCAGCTTGCCTAGCGGGGGATTAGGGCAGTACTTC. It yields the protein CASSLPSGGLGQYF.

J is TRBJ2-1 and V is TRBV7-9; D gene ambiguous. Germline V gives CDR1 SEHNR, CDR2 FQNEAQ (reference sequence). CDR3 length: 13 residues. The CDR3 region has the DNA TGTGCATTCTCCTCGGTCTCCTACAATGAGCAGTTCTTC. This gives the protein CAFSSVSYNEQFF.

The V gene is TRBV5-1, the J gene TRBJ1-3; TRBD1 is a possible D gene (5 bases). Trimming cost V 4 bases and J 4 bases, with 9 bases left between them. The CDR3 contains 13 residues. Germline assignment: CDR1 SGHRS and CDR2 YFSETQ. For the CDR3, the DNA is TGCGCCAGCAGCACGGGGGGAGGAAACACCATATATTTT. Translated: CASSTGGGNTIYF.

Concerning this clone itself: No DNA is shown, since the ends of the CDR3 on it are uncertain; the CDR3 is the one TCRdb lists. The chain is built from TRBV28 and TRBJ1-5; the D call TRBD1 from the table was never checked on the DNA. The CDR3 length equals 17 residues, ends included. Germline CDR1 is MDHEN and CDR2 is SYDVKM. The CDR3 region is CASSSSLWTGRNQPQHF.